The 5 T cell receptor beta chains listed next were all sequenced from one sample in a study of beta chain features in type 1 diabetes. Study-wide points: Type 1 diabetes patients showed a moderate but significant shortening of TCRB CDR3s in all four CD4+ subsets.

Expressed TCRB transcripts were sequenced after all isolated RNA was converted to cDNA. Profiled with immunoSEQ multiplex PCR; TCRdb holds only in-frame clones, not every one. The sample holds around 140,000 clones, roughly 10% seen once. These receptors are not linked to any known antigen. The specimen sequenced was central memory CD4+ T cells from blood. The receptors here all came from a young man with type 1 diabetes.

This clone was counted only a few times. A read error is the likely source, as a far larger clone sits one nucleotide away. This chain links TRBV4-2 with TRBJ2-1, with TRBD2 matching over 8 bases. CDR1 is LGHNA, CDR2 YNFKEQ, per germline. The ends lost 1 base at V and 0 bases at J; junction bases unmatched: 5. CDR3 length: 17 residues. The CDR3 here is CASSQVIAGSSYNEQFF. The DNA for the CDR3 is TGTGCCAGCAGCCAAGTGATAGCGGGGAGCTCCTACAATGAGCAGTTCTTC.

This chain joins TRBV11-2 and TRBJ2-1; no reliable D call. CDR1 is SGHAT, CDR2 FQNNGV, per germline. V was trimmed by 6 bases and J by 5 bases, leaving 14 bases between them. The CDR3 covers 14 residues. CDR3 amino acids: CASSLRQANNEQFF. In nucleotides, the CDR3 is TGTGCCAGCAGTTTGAGACAAGCCAACAATGAGCAGTTCTTC.

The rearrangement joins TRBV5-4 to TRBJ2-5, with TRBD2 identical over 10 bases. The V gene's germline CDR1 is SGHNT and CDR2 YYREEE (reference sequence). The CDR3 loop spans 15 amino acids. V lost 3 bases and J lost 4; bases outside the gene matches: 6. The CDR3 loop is CASSSPAGGRETQYF. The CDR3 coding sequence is TGTGCCAGCAGCTCCCCAGCGGGGGGGCGAGAGACCCAGTACTTC. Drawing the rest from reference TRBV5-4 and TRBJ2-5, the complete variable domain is ETGVTQSPTHLIKTRGQQVTLRCSSQSGHNTVSWYQQALGQGPQFIFQYYREEENGRGNFPPRFSGLQFPNYSSELNVNALELDDSALYLCASSSPAGGRETQYFGPGTRLLVL.

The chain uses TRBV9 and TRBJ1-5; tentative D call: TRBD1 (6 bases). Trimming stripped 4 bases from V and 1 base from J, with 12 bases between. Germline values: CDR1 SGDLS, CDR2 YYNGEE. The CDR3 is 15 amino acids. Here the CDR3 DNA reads TGTGCCAGCAGCCCTGGGGGGGCGAGCAATCAGCCCCAGCATTTT. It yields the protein CASSPGGASNQPQHF. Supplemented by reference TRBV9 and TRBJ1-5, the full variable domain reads DSGVTQTPKHLITATGQRVTLRCSPRSGDLSVYWYQQSLDQGLQFLIQYYNGEERAKGNILERFSAQQFPDLHSELNLSSLELGDSALYFCASSPGGASNQPQHFGDGTRLSIL.

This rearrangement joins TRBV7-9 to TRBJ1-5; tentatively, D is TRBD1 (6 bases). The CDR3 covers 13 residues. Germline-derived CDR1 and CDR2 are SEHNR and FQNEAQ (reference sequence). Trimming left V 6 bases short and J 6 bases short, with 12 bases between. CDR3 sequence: CASSPIQGQPQHF. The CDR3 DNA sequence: TGTGCCAGCAGTCCCATACAGGGTCAGCCCCAGCATTTT. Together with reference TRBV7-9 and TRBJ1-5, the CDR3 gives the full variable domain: DTGVSQNPRHKITKRGQNVTFRCDPISEHNRLYWYRQTLGQGPEFLTYFQNEAQLEKSRLLSDRFSAERPKGSFSTLEIQRTEQGDSAMYLCASSPIQGQPQHFGDGTRLSIL.